This entry is about one T cell receptor beta chain. The CDR3 covers 12 residues. Per germline, CDR1 MNHNY and CDR2 SVGAGI (reference sequence). V was cut by 7 bases and J by 7 bases, with 11 bases left in between. TCRdb's table, derived via immunoSEQ multiplex PCR, lists solely in-frame clones and lacks some. The sample lists approximately 100,000 clones, roughly 87% occurring once. This sample stems from a study of OX40 agonist ivuxolimab in advanced cancers. The source was CD4+ or CD8+ T cells sorted from blood, collected in a trial of the OX40 agonist ivuxolimab. J is TRBJ1-5 and V is TRBV6-6, with a weak D call TRBD1 (6 bases). The source is an adult with an advanced solid tumor such as melanoma, head and neck, liver or kidney cancer. CDR3 amino acids: CASTGASQPQHF. The CDR3 region has the DNA TGTGCCAGCACGGGGGCTTCACAGCCCCAGCATTTT.